This T cell receptor beta chain was profiled in a study of cytomegalovirus exposure and HLA in healthy donors. Study background: A previous analysis identified around 120 million unique TCR beta sequences derived from around 200 million T cells. Study outcomes and limitations: There were a few CMV-associated chains whose specificity for CMV antigens was confirmed in vitro.

Details on this clone: Its antigen is as yet unknown.

The CDR3 has 15 amino acids. CDR1 and CDR2 from the germline V gene are MDHEN and SYDVKM. Trimming shortened V by 5 bases and J by 3 bases, and 14 bases separated the two germline ends. The PCR ran on 60 Vbeta and 13 Jbeta primers. Only in-frame clones appear in the TCRdb table, and some are missing; sequencing was by immunoSEQ multiplex PCR. Counted here are about 170,000 clones, about 85% occurring once; the ten biggest clones make up over 2%. Sequences were obtained from PBMCs. This clonotype was sampled from a man aged 25-45 years in good health and CMV-seropositive. This chain connects TRBV28 to TRBJ1-5, with D tentatively TRBD1 (6 bases). Written as DNA, the CDR3 is TGTGCCAGCAGTCGGACAGACTATTACAATCAGCCCCAGCATTTT. Translation gives CASSRTDYYNQPQHF. The full variable domain, with the rest looked up from reference TRBV28 and TRBJ1-5, is DVKVTQSSRYLVKRTGEKVFLECVQDMDHENMFWYRQDPGLGLRLIYFSYDVKMKEKGDIPEGYSVSREKKERFSLILESASTNQTSMYLCASSRTDYYNQPQHFGDGTRLSIL.